The clone carrying this T cell receptor beta chain was seen once. V lost 2 bases, J lost 6 bases, and 13 bases lay in between. The CDR3 runs to 15 residues. Germline assignment: CDR1 SEHNR and CDR2 FQNEAQ (reference sequence). This sample is drawn from a study of sequential checkpoint blockade in melanoma. Overall study context: Randomization was 1:1 between first-line nivolumab→ipilimumab and ipilimumab→nivolumab. After both sequences, patients received maintenance nivolumab.

Treatment here: randomized to nivolumab then ipilimumab (arm A) or the reverse (arm B). DNA-damaging chemotherapy had not been given to any patient beforehand. Sorted cells were live CD3+CD8+, lacking CD19 and CD56, from PBMCs. TCRdb's copy holds only in-frame clones and misses some; the assay was immunoSEQ multiplex PCR. Of roughly 11,000 clones listed, roughly 80% are singletons. The material was CD8+ T cells sorted from blood (inferred from file names), obtained from a patient given nivolumab and ipilimumab in sequence. The receptor was isolated from a human donor with melanoma. The V and J genes are TRBV7-9 and TRBJ2-2; D not resolved. The CDR3 DNA reads TGTGCCAGCAGCTTATGGCCCAATCCACCCGGGGAGCTGTTTTTT. It codes for CASSLWPNPPGELFF.